A selection of T cell receptor beta chains follows, all from one sample in a study of cytotoxic CD8 clonotypes in ibrutinib-treated CLL. Assay used: immunoSEQ multiplex PCR; TCRdb lists only in-frame clones, some missing. Of 140,000 to 150,000 clones in the sample, roughly 76% were seen once. Here the sequenced sample was PBMCs, taken after 24 months of ibrutinib treatment. These receptors were taken from a human donor with chronic lymphocytic leukemia. Each CDR3 is given with its conserved first and last residue. A D gene is named only where the DNA matches it firmly. Rows give clone size only sometimes, using once, few, many, or a class for an expanded clone.

CASSPQANSPLHF	TGTGCCAGCAGCCCACAGGCGAATTCACCCCTCCACTTT	13	-	-	TRBV7-8	TRBJ1-6
CASTGAPNEKLFF	TGTGCCAGCACAGGGGCCCCTAATGAAAAACTGTTTTTT	13	-	TRBD1	TRBV19	TRBJ1-4
CASSPRGLANQSSYNEQFF	TGCGCCAGCAGTCCCAGGGGCCTTGCTAATCAGAGCTCCTACAATGAGCAGTTCTTC	19	-	-	TRBV5-1	TRBJ2-1
CASSLSRPTQGTGELFF	TGCGCCAGCAGCTTGTCCCGCCCGACCCAGGGCACCGGGGAGCTGTTTTTT	17	-	-	TRBV5-1	TRBJ2-2
CASRWTSGAYEQYF	TGTGCCAGCAGGTGGACTAGCGGGGCCTACGAGCAGTACTTC	14	-	TRBD2	TRBV6-6	TRBJ2-7
CASSYSTGETQYF	TGTGCCAGCAGTTACTCGACAGGGGAGACCCAGTACTTC	13	-	TRBD1	TRBV6-6	TRBJ2-5
CASSVDGPGEQFF	TGTGCCAGCAGCGTGGATGGCCCAGGGGAGCAGTTCTTC	13	few	-	TRBV9	TRBJ2-1
CASSLDVGGETQYF	TGTGCCAGCAGCTTAGATGTGGGAGGGGAGACCCAGTACTTC	14	-	TRBD2	TRBV11-1	TRBJ2-5
CASSSQGDTQYF	TGTGCCAGCAGCTCCCAGGGGGATACGCAGTATTTT	12	-	-	TRBV7-2	TRBJ2-3
CASSQRPEGSYEQYF	TGTGCCAGCAGCCAAAGACCAGAGGGCTCCTACGAGCAGTACTTC	15	-	-	TRBV6-1	TRBJ2-7
CASSQMTGGLGGTEQYF	TGTGCCAGCTCACAGATGACAGGGGGTCTCGGGGGAACTGAGCAGTACTTC	17	-	TRBD1	TRBV18	TRBJ2-7
CASSSGGDPGELFF	TGTGCCAGTAGTTCAGGGGGCGACCCCGGGGAGCTGTTTTTT	14	-	TRBD1	TRBV19	TRBJ2-2
CASTQGQGPLEQYF	TGCGCCAGCACCCAAGGACAGGGTCCCCTCGAGCAGTACTTC	14	-	TRBD1	TRBV5-1	TRBJ2-7